Shown below are 28 T cell receptor beta chains from a single sample sequenced in a study of untreated major depressive disorder. Sequencing used immunoSEQ multiplex PCR; TCRdb keeps in-frame clones, though not all of them. The sample carries 20,000 or so clones, over 65% recorded once. Sequenced input: CD4+ T cells from PBMCs. Source of these receptors: a woman between 25 and 40 years old in good health.

The rearrangement uses TRBV11-2 and TRBJ2-1; TRBD2 aligns across 9 bases. Germline trimming cut 6 bases from V and 3 bases from J; bases unmatched to any gene: 6. The CDR3 spans 15 residues. The germline V gene encodes CDR1 SGHAT and CDR2 FQNNGV. CDR3 region: CASSRSGSGYNEQFF. CDR3 in DNA: TGTGCCAGCAGTCGTAGCGGGAGCGGCTACAATGAGCAGTTCTTC.

This clone appeared a few times. CDR3 in DNA: TGTGCCAGCAGCTTAGATTGGTCCGGGAGGGGCGGGGAGCTGTTTTTT. The encoded protein is CASSLDWSGRGGELFF. V gene TRBV11-2 combines with J gene TRBJ2-2, with TRBD2 identical over 8 bases. Germline trimming cut 0 bases from V and 7 bases from J; bases unmatched to any gene: 7. This CDR3 has 16 amino acids. Germline CDR1 is SGHAT and CDR2 is FQNNGV.

This rearrangement joins TRBV7-9 to TRBJ2-6, with D tentatively TRBD1 (6 bases). CDR1 and CDR2 (germline): SEHNR, FQNEAQ (reference sequence). Trimming cost V 5 bases and J 2 bases, with 16 bases left between them. CDR3 length: 17 amino acids. DNA for the CDR3: TGTGCCAGCAGCCTCGAAAGACAGGCGCCTGGGGCCAACGTCCTGACTTTC. Protein product: CASSLERQAPGANVLTF.

The V gene is TRBV11-3, the J gene TRBJ2-1; a weak D match, TRBD1 (6 bases). The CDR3 is made up of 14 amino acids. With 5 bases removed from V and 1 base from J, the gap between germline ends came to 9 bases. CDR1 and CDR2 (germline): SGHNT, YENEEA. The CDR3 coding sequence is TGTGCCAGCAGCCAGGGGCAGTCCTACAATGAGCAGTTCTTC. Residues: CASSQGQSYNEQFF.

This sequence joins TRBV19 and TRBJ1-5; TRBD1 matches at 9 bases. V lost 4 bases to trimming and J lost 0 bases; unmatched junction nucleotides: 4. The CDR3 has 16 amino acids. Germline loops: CDR1 LNHDA, CDR2 SQIVND (reference sequence). As DNA, the CDR3 is TGTGCCAGTAGTACCCGGACAGGGGTTAGCAATCAGCCCCAGCATTTT. This gives the protein CASSTRTGVSNQPQHF.

This clone was counted only a few times. For the CDR3, the DNA is TGTGCCAGCAGAAAAACAAACGGAATAGATACGCAGTATTTT. This encodes CASRKTNGIDTQYF. The chain carries TRBV2 and TRBJ2-3, with D uncertain. Germline-derived CDR1 and CDR2 are SNHLY and FYNNEI. This CDR3 is 14 amino acids long. The ends were cut back, 6 bases at V and 5 bases at J, with 15 bases in the middle.

This rearrangement joins TRBV29-1 to TRBJ2-2; 8 nucleotides align to TRBD1. The length of the CDR3 is 14 residues. Germline CDR1 is SQVTM and CDR2 is ANQGSEA. V lost 5 bases, J lost 8 bases, and 10 bases stayed unmatched. The CDR3 bases are TGCAGCGTTTTAACGGGACAGGTCGGGGGGGAGCTGTTTTTT. Translation gives CSVLTGQVGGELFF.

The CDR3 nucleotides are TGTGCCAGCATCGGGGCGCGAGGGGCCAACGTCCTGACTTTC. Its protein is CASIGARGANVLTF. The rearrangement uses TRBV2 and TRBJ2-6; tentatively, D is TRBD1 or TRBD2 (5 bases each). There are 14 residues in the CDR3. The V gene's germline CDR1 is SNHLY and CDR2 FYNNEI. Deletions cut 7 bases from V and 4 bases from J, with 11 bases between. The variable domain in full, with the rest retrieved from reference TRBV2 and TRBJ2-6, is EPEVTQTPSHQVTQMGQEVILRCVPISNHLYFYWYRQILGQKVEFLVSFYNNEISEKSEIFDDQFSVERPDGSNFTLKIRSTKLEDSAMYFCASIGARGANVLTFGAGSRLTVL.

The V call is TRBV30, the J call TRBJ2-7; D might be TRBD2 (5 bases). The CDR3 is made up of 13 amino acids. Per the germline V gene, CDR1 is GTSNPN and CDR2 is SVGIG (reference sequence). V was trimmed by 7 bases and J by 5 bases, leaving 18 bases between them. This chain's CDR3 is CASARRPPDEQYF. CDR3 nucleotides: TGTGCCTCGGCAAGGAGGCCCCCCGACGAGCAGTACTTC.

V and J are TRBV5-1 and TRBJ2-3; no firm D call. Germline V gene data show CDR1 as SGHRS and CDR2 as YFSETQ. The CDR3 runs to 13 residues. V was pared by 4 bases and J by 5 bases, with 11 bases between. The CDR3 coding sequence is TGCGCCAGCAGCGAGTTTCGACTAGATACGCAGTATTTT. It encodes CASSEFRLDTQYF.

This clone occurred a few times. The rearrangement uses TRBV7-3 and TRBJ1-1, with D perhaps TRBD1 (5 bases). Trimming cost V 2 bases and J 3 bases, with 7 bases left between them. Germline-derived CDR1 and CDR2 are SGHTA and FQGTGA. The CDR3 is 13 amino acids. The CDR3 is CASSLRGDTEAFF. CDR3 nucleotides: TGTGCCAGCAGCTTACGGGGGGACACTGAAGCTTTCTTT.

The V gene is TRBV6-4, the J gene TRBJ2-3; 11 bases fit TRBD1. The CDR3 extends over 15 amino acids. CDR1 MRHNA and CDR2 SNTAGT come from the germline V gene. V lost 6 bases and J lost 5; bases outside the gene matches: 7. The CDR3 here is CASRAGTGGKDTQYF. CDR3 coding DNA: TGTGCCAGCAGAGCCGGGACAGGGGGTAAAGATACGCAGTATTTT.

The CDR3 nucleotides are TGCAGCGTAGTCCCGGGACCTACCTACGAGCAGTACTTC. Protein sequence: CSVVPGPTYEQYF. V and J are TRBV29-1 and TRBJ2-7, with D possibly being TRBD1 or TRBD2 (5 bases each). From germline, CDR1 is SQVTM and CDR2 ANQGSEA. The CDR3 spans 13 residues. V dropped 6 bases and J dropped 2 bases, with 14 bases sitting between them.

The rearrangement joins TRBV29-1 to TRBJ2-1; D not certain. This CDR3 has 13 residues. V was clipped by 7 bases and J by 2 bases, with 12 bases between them. Per germline, CDR1 SQVTM and CDR2 ANQGSEA. CDR3 sequence reads: CSGSHHTYNEQFF. The CDR3 DNA is TGCAGCGGGTCTCACCACACCTACAATGAGCAGTTCTTC.

The chain uses TRBV19 and TRBJ1-4; D gene unclear. The length of the CDR3 is 14 residues. Deletions cut 3 bases from V and 8 bases from J, with 13 bases between. Germline V gene lookup returns CDR1 LNHDA and CDR2 SQIVND (reference sequence). The DNA for the CDR3 is TGTGCCAGTAGTATGGTGAGTCCTGCGGAAAAACTGTTTTTT. It translates to CASSMVSPAEKLFF. Filled out from reference TRBV19 and TRBJ1-4, the complete variable domain reads DGGITQSPKYLFRKEGQNVTLSCEQNLNHDAMYWYRQDPGQGLRLIYYSQIVNDFQKGDIAEGYSVSREKKESFPLTVTSAQKNPTAFYLCASSMVSPAEKLFFGSGTQLSVL.

The sample holds a few counts of this clone. This chain uses TRBV29-1 with TRBJ1-4; the match to TRBD1 covers 7 bases. V shed 8 bases, J shed 2 bases, and the junction held 5 bases outside the gene matches. The CDR3 has 13 amino acids. Germline V gene data show CDR1 as SQVTM and CDR2 as ANQGSEA. The CDR3 DNA is TGCAGCTTCCAACAGGGGACTAATGAAAAACTGTTTTTT. Translation: CSFQQGTNEKLFF.

In this sample, this clone turned up once. The chain uses TRBV7-2 and TRBJ2-7, with a possible D match to TRBD1 (6 bases). This CDR3 has 12 residues. V was shortened by 1 base and J by 9 bases, with 10 bases between the two germline ends. Germline assignment: CDR1 SGHTA and CDR2 FQGNSA. CDR3: CASSLEQGRQYF. The CDR3 DNA is TGTGCCAGCAGCTTAGAACAGGGTCGGCAGTACTTC.

V gene TRBV5-1 combines with J gene TRBJ2-3; D not certain. The CDR3 has 13 residues. Per the germline V gene, CDR1 is SGHRS and CDR2 is YFSETQ. Trimming pared 6 bases from V and 0 bases from J, leaving 8 bases between. This chain's CDR3 is CASTEGSTDTQYF. CDR3 nucleotide sequence: TGCGCCAGCACGGAAGGGAGCACAGATACGCAGTATTTT.

The CDR3, as DNA: TGTGCCAGCAGCTTTAGCGGCGGCACCGGGGAGCTGTTTTTT. Translation gives CASSFSGGTGELFF. The chain couples TRBV7-3 to TRBJ2-2; D is possibly TRBD2 (6 bases). Germline CDR1 and CDR2: SGHTA and FQGTGA. V was cut by 3 bases and J by 4 bases, with 9 bases left in between. The CDR3 is 14 residues long.

A single count supports this clone. The chain employs TRBV7-3 and TRBJ1-2; D is perhaps TRBD1 (6 bases). The length of the CDR3 is 16 residues. Germline CDR1 reads SGHTA; CDR2 reads FQGTGA. Trimming cost V 5 bases and J 2 bases, with 18 bases left between them. CDR3: CASSPQGGRGNYGYTF. Here the CDR3 DNA reads TGTGCCAGCAGCCCACAGGGAGGACGGGGGAACTATGGCTACACCTTC.

The chain recombines TRBV28 with TRBJ1-4, with no clear D. The germline V gene encodes CDR1 MDHEN and CDR2 SYDVKM. The CDR3 runs to 13 residues. Between the trimmed V and J ends, which lost 4 bases and 11 bases, there was a span of 14 bases. The CDR3: CASSSQSWEKLFF. Here the CDR3 DNA reads TGTGCCAGCAGTTCCCAATCGTGGGAGAAACTGTTTTTT.

The chain combines TRBV5-6 with TRBJ2-3; D possibly corresponds to TRBD1 (6 bases). Germline assignment: CDR1 SGHDT and CDR2 YYEEEE. V lost 4 bases, J lost 6 bases, and 12 bases lay in between. The CDR3 spans 13 residues. The CDR3 region has the DNA TGTGCCAGCAGCAAGGGACACGAGGATACGCAGTATTTT. As protein: CASSKGHEDTQYF.

This rearrangement joins TRBV5-1 to TRBJ2-1, with D perhaps matching TRBD1 (6 bases). Trimming took off 2 bases at V and 1 base at J, with 7 bases between the two ends. Germline V gene data show CDR1 as SGHRS and CDR2 as YFSETQ. The CDR3 is made up of 14 amino acids. The CDR3 region has the DNA TGCGCCAGCAGCTTACAGGGTTCCTACAATGAGCAGTTCTTC. It yields the protein CASSLQGSYNEQFF.

The rearrangement joins TRBV5-1 to TRBJ1-2; the D is unclear. This CDR3 is 16 amino acids long. Trimming removed 2 bases at V and 7 bases at J, with 21 bases between. Looked up from germline, CDR1 is SGHRS and CDR2 is YFSETQ. The CDR3 loop reads CASSFDSRTVDSGYTF. CDR3 coding DNA: TGCGCCAGCAGCTTTGATTCGCGGACGGTAGATTCTGGCTACACCTTC.

The rearrangement joins TRBV4-3 to TRBJ1-3, with 7 bases aligning to TRBD1. Germline CDR1 reads LGHNA; CDR2 reads YSLEER. V lost 1 base, J lost 4 bases, and 13 bases stayed unmatched. The CDR3 has 18 residues. The CDR3 sequence is CASSQGTGLSSNGNTIYF. The CDR3 coding sequence is TGCGCCAGCAGCCAAGGGACAGGCCTCAGTTCAAACGGAAACACCATATATTTT.

This sequence joins TRBV9 and TRBJ2-3; 7 bases are shared with TRBD2. Germline lookup yields CDR1 SGDLS and CDR2 YYNGEE. The J segment lost 4 bases and the V segment lost 4 bases, leaving 9 bases of the junction unmatched. This CDR3 has 15 residues. The CDR3 bases are TGTGCCAGCAGCCCTGGACTAGGGGAAGCAGATACGCAGTATTTT. Translation gives CASSPGLGEADTQYF.

This sequence joins TRBV25-1 and TRBJ2-4; TRBD2 is a possible D gene (6 bases). From germline, CDR1 is MGHDK and CDR2 SYGVNS. Between the trimmed V and J ends, which lost 6 bases and 5 bases, there was a span of 17 bases. This CDR3 spans 15 amino acids. As DNA, the CDR3 is TGTGCCAGCAGCGTAAAGGGAGGCCGAGAAAACATTCAGTACTTC. Its protein product is CASSVKGGRENIQYF.

The chain recombines TRBV30 with TRBJ2-2; D is possibly TRBD1 (5 bases). In germline, CDR1 is GTSNPN, CDR2 SVGIG (reference sequence). CDR3 length: 12 residues. V was pared by 4 bases and J by 7 bases, with 10 bases between. The CDR3 nucleotides read TGTGCCTGGACAGGGTTTGGCGGGGAGCTGTTTTTT. It specifies CAWTGFGGELFF.